Following are 24 T cell receptor beta chains from one sample sequenced in a study of regulatory T cells in long-lasting Graves disease. Time point given: newly diagnosed GD, antithyroid drugs for less than 3 months. The TCR library was made from RNA extracted from PBMCs. Both iRepertoire HTBI primers and Arm-PCR of CDR3 regions were used to build the TCR beta libraries. TCRdb re-derived calls from the multiplex PCR reads in MiXCR, one entry per CDR3 protein. Seen here are some 370,000 distinct CDR3 sequences, roughly 10% observed once, and the top ten hold under 20%. In addition, the sample was reused for a study of T cells in Graves' hyperthyroidism and ophthalmopathy.

The starting material was peripheral blood mononuclear cells (PBMCs), obtained at new diagnosis, from a patient treated with antithyroid drugs. The origin of the receptors is a young woman with Graves disease.

This clonotype showed up many times. The chain is built from TRBV3-1 and TRBJ2-3; D not certain. Trimming shortened V by 1 base and J by 6 bases, and 8 bases separated the two germline ends. The CDR3 covers 13 residues. Germline CDR1 LGHDT, CDR2 YNNKEL (reference sequence). CDR3 amino acids: CASSQVIADTQYF. Written as DNA, the CDR3 is TGTGCCAGCAGCCAAGTTATTGCGGATACGCAGTATTTT.

The rearrangement joins TRBV14 to TRBJ1-4; D unresolved. Germline assignment: CDR1 SGHDN and CDR2 FVKESK. The V end lost 1 base, the J end lost 0 bases, and 9 bases lay between the germline ends. This CDR3 has 16 amino acids. The CDR3 region is CASSQGPYATNEKLFF. The CDR3 DNA reads as TGTGCCAGCAGCCAAGGGCCCTACGCAACTAATGAAAAACTGTTTTTT. Full variable domain (remainder filled in from reference TRBV14 and TRBJ1-4): EAGVTQFPSHSVIEKGQTVTLRCDPISGHDNLYWYRRVMGKEIKFLLHFVKESKQDESGMPNNRFLAERTGGTYSTLKVQPAELEDSGVYFCASSQGPYATNEKLFFGSGTQLSVL.

This clonotype was observed at least ten times. This chain's CDR3 is CASTGRSHEQYV. DNA of the CDR3: TGTGCCAGCACAGGACGAAGCCACGAGCAGTACGTC. The genes are TRBV28 and TRBJ2-7; D is unclear. In germline, CDR1 is MDHEN, CDR2 SYDVKM. There are 12 residues in the CDR3. The germline V and J ends were trimmed by 7 bases and 5 bases, with 12 bases remaining between them.

At least ten counts were recorded for this clonotype. The chain combines TRBV3-1 with TRBJ2-7; TRBD1 might be the D (6 bases). The CDR3 sequence is 14 residues long. In germline, CDR1 is LGHDT, CDR2 YNNKEL (reference sequence). Between the trimmed V and J ends, which lost 4 bases and 0 bases, there was a span of 10 bases. CDR3 bases: TGTGCCAGCAGCCGCACAGGGAGCTCCTACGAGCAGTACTTC. This translates into CASSRTGSSYEQYF.

This chain joins TRBV24-1 and TRBJ2-1, with TRBD1 matching 10 bases. Germline values: CDR1 KGHDR, CDR2 SFDVKD. J lost 8 bases, V lost 3 bases, and 3 bases had no gene match. This CDR3 contains 14 residues. As DNA, the CDR3 is TGTGCCACCAGTGATCTGGGGACAGGGGATGAGCAGTTCTTC. Its protein is CATSDLGTGDEQFF.

This clonotype was recorded many times. The chain carries TRBV28 and TRBJ2-1; D is uncertain. This CDR3 region has 16 residues. V shed 5 bases and J shed 4 bases, with 18 bases lying between them. Germline CDR1 MDHEN, CDR2 SYDVKM. Here the CDR3 DNA reads TGTGCCAGCAGTCCCTTATATGTTCCTCCTTACAATGAGCAGTTCTTC. It translates to CASSPLYVPPYNEQFF.

This clonotype came up a few times. J is TRBJ2-1 and V is TRBV20-1; the match to TRBD2 covers 9 bases. The ends lost 6 bases at V and 9 bases at J; junction bases unmatched: 12. Germline V lookup: CDR1 DFQATT, CDR2 SNEGSKA (reference sequence). The CDR3 is 14 residues long. The CDR3, as DNA: TGCAGTGCACCGGGGGCGGGAGGGCCGGGTGAGCAGTTCTTC. Its translation is CSAPGAGGPGEQFF.

With regard to this clonotype: A much larger clonotype is one base distant, so this may be a read error. The chain carries TRBV2 and TRBJ1-2, with D perhaps TRBD1 (5 bases). This CDR3 contains 14 residues. The V gene's germline CDR1 is SNHLY and CDR2 FYNNEI. DNA for the CDR3: TGTGTCAGCAGGGCACGGGGAGGCTCATATGGCTACACCTTC. Translated, it gives CVSRARGGSYGYTF.

The chain recombines TRBV6-5 with TRBJ2-1, with a possible D match to TRBD2 (5 bases). Germline CDR1 and CDR2: MNHEY and SVGAGI. This CDR3 is built from 15 residues. Deletions cut 0 bases from V and 7 bases from J, with 13 bases between. CDR3 loop: CASSYSSGGGNEQFF. The CDR3 bases are TGTGCCAGCAGTTACTCCTCGGGTGGCGGGAATGAGCAGTTCTTC.

This clonotype was found many times. The rearrangement joins TRBV5-6 to TRBJ2-1; 10 bases agree with TRBD1. This CDR3 region has 18 residues. Germline assignment: CDR1 SGHDT and CDR2 YYEEEE. Trimming at V came to 4 bases and at J to 1 base, leaving 11 bases not matched to a gene. CDR3 nucleotides: TGTGCCAGCAGCGCAGCGTATGGACAGGGGGAATCCTACAATGAGCAGTTCTTC. This codes for CASSAAYGQGESYNEQFF.

V usage is TRBV24-1 and J usage is TRBJ2-1, with D possibly being TRBD1 (5 bases). The germline V gene has CDR1 KGHDR and CDR2 SFDVKD. This CDR3 is 13 amino acids long. V lost 7 bases to trimming and J lost 5 bases, with 11 bases between them. The CDR3 nucleotides read TGTGCCACCAGCTACCAGGGTGACAATGAGCAGTTCTTC. Translated: CATSYQGDNEQFF.

This clonotype was detected ten times or more. V usage is TRBV24-1 and J usage is TRBJ2-1; 12 bases align to TRBD2. CDR3 length equals 16 residues. V shed 3 bases, J shed 6 bases, and the junction held 5 bases outside the gene matches. CDR1 is KGHDR and CDR2 is SFDVKD in the germline V gene. CDR3 sequence reads: CATSDPTSGSFNEQFF. As DNA, the CDR3 is TGTGCCACCAGTGATCCGACTAGCGGGAGCTTCAATGAGCAGTTCTTC.

This clonotype has just a few counts. One end of the junction does not line up with germline, which may come from a read error. The chain is built from TRBV6-2 or TRBV6-3 and TRBJ1-5; D gene uncertain. The germline CDR1 and CDR2 sequences are MNHEY and SVGEGT. The CDR3 runs 15 residues. The CDR3 reads CAGSYGEVGNQPQHF. CDR3 coding DNA: TGTGCCGGCAGTTATGGGGAAGTTGGCAATCAGCCCCAGCATTTT.

This clonotype has a handful of counts. The rearrangement uses TRBV3-1 and TRBJ2-2; D uncertain. V gave up 1 base and J gave up 4 bases, with 4 bases separating them. CDR1 is LGHDT and CDR2 is YNNKEL in the germline V gene (reference sequence). This CDR3 has 13 amino acids. The CDR3 protein is CASSQVSTGELFF. DNA for the CDR3: TGTGCCAGCAGCCAAGTATCCACCGGGGAGCTGTTTTTT.

The table lists this clonotype with many counts. V gene TRBV19 combines with J gene TRBJ1-2; TRBD1 matches at 9 bases. V shed 7 bases, J shed 4 bases, and the junction held 16 bases outside the gene matches. The CDR3 consists of 17 residues. Germline V gene lookup returns CDR1 LNHDA and CDR2 SQIVND (reference sequence). The CDR3 reads CASKPGTGSSPVYGYTF. CDR3 in DNA: TGTGCCAGTAAGCCCGGGACAGGGTCATCCCCTGTCTATGGCTACACCTTC.

There are a few counts of this clonotype. The rearrangement uses TRBV20-1 and TRBJ1-2; possible D gene TRBD1, 6 bases. V was pared by 5 bases and J by 8 bases, with 15 bases between. The CDR3 totals 12 residues. CDR1 and CDR2 from the germline V gene are DFQATT and SNEGSKA (reference sequence). CDR3: CSAPTDSKGYTF. In DNA, the CDR3 is TGCAGTGCTCCAACGGACAGTAAGGGCTACACCTTC.

This clonotype was counted at least ten times. This chain links TRBV6-1 with TRBJ2-5, with TRBD2 matching over 8 bases. This CDR3 comprises 13 residues. Germline values: CDR1 MNHNS, CDR2 SASEGT. The V segment lost 5 bases and the J segment 9 bases; nucleotides outside the gene matches: 8. The CDR3 DNA sequence: TGTGCCAGCAGTCTCACGGGGGGGGCGGCCCAGTACTTC. It translates to CASSLTGGAAQYF.

This clonotype was found many times. This chain joins TRBV2 and TRBJ2-3; D uncertain. This CDR3 has 14 residues. The V end lost 4 bases, the J end lost 2 bases, and 10 bases lay between the germline ends. Germline V lookup: CDR1 SNHLY, CDR2 FYNNEI. The CDR3 nucleotides are TGTGCCAGCAGTGCAAGGACCGACACAGATACGCAGTATTTT. The encoded protein is CASSARTDTDTQYF.

This clonotype was seen more than once but under ten times. The V and J genes are TRBV6-1 and TRBJ1-5; the D gene is possibly TRBD1 (5 bases). Trimming took off 10 bases at V and 6 bases at J, with 22 bases between the two ends. The length of the CDR3 is 15 residues. Germline V gene data show CDR1 as MNHNS and CDR2 as SASEGT. The CDR3 DNA reads TGTGCCATCCCCCCCCCCGGCGGGGGTGGTCAGCCCCAGCATTTT. Its protein is CAIPPPGGGGQPQHF.

This clonotype was seen ten or more times. This chain links TRBV29-1 with TRBJ2-3; D is unclear. Trimming removed 3 bases at V and 1 base at J, with 11 bases between. The CDR3 loop spans 14 amino acids. Germline V lookup: CDR1 SQVTM, CDR2 ANQGSEA. The CDR3 here is CSVDSGIGTDTQYF. Written as DNA, the CDR3 is TGCAGCGTTGACTCTGGGATTGGCACAGATACGCAGTATTTT.

This clonotype came up a few times. This chain connects TRBV2 to TRBJ2-2; 7 bases align to TRBD2. This CDR3 contains 15 residues. The J segment lost 5 bases and the V segment lost 6 bases, leaving 9 bases of the junction unmatched. Germline lookup yields CDR1 SNHLY and CDR2 FYNNEI. CDR3 nucleotides: TGTGCCAGCAGAGTAGCGGGCACGGGGACCGGGGAGCTGTTTTTT. This gives the protein CASRVAGTGTGELFF.

The DNA of the CDR3 is TGTGCCAGCAGGCCCGCTGGGATGAGCACTGAAGCTTTCTTT. It is translated as CASRPAGMSTEAFF. This chain joins TRBV7-9 and TRBJ1-1; D unresolved. The V gene's germline CDR1 is SEHNR and CDR2 FQNEAQ (reference sequence). V gave up 6 bases and J gave up 4 bases, with 15 bases separating them. The CDR3 has 14 amino acids.

This clonotype was recorded many times. This rearrangement joins TRBV2 to TRBJ1-5; perhaps TRBD1 as D (5 bases). The CDR3 extends over 22 amino acids. Germline V gene sequence: CDR1 SNHLY, CDR2 FYNNEI. The ends were cut back, 6 bases at V and 2 bases at J, with 35 bases in the middle. The CDR3 reads CASRLQQESLRAGFVRNQPQHF. CDR3 nucleotide sequence: TGTGCCAGCAGACTACAACAGGAATCGCTACGTGCAGGTTTTGTACGCAATCAGCCCCAGCATTTT.

This clonotype has a handful of counts. The V and J genes are TRBV18 and TRBJ2-1; TRBD2 matches at 9 bases. The CDR3 has 15 residues. Germline assignment: CDR1 KGHSH and CDR2 LQKENI. Germline trimming cut 3 bases from V and 7 bases from J; bases unmatched to any gene: 7. In nucleotides, the CDR3 is TGTGCCAGCTCACCTTTTCAGACTAGCGGAAATGAGCAGTTCTTC. This sequence encodes CASSPFQTSGNEQFF.